The sequence of this T cell receptor (beta chain) was determined in a study of T cell repertoires in urothelial bladder cancer. Clones were sequenced by immunoSEQ multiplex PCR, and TCRdb holds only the in-frame ones, with some missing. Among about 9,000 clones, 58% were seen once, and the ten largest hold around 30%. With 6 bases clipped from V and 3 bases from J, the junction kept 3 bases outside the gene matches. In germline, CDR1 is LNHDA, CDR2 SQIVND (reference sequence). CDR3 length: 13 residues. Sequenced: tumor-infiltrating cells from bladder cancer. This clonotype was sampled from a human donor with urothelial carcinoma. The chain links TRBV19 to TRBJ1-1, with TRBD1 matching over 8 bases. CDR3 bases: TGTGCCAGTAGAACACAGGGGGACACTGAAGCTTTCTTT. This encodes CASRTQGDTEAFF.